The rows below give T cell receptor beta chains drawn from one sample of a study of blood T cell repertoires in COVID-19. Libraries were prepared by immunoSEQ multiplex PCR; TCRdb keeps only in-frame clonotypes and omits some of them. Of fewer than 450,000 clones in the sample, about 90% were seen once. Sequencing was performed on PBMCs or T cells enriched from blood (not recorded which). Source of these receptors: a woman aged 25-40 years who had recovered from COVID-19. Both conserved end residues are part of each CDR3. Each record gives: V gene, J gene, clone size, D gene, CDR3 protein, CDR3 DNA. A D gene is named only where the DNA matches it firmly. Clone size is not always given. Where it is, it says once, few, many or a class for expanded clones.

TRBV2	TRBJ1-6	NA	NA	CASSVGQSSYNSPLHF	TGTGCCAGCAGTGTAGGACAGAGCTCCTATAATTCACCCCTCCACTTT
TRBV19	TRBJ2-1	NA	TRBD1	CASRPDRSPYNEQFF	TGTGCCAGTAGACCGGACAGGTCCCCCTACAATGAGCAGTTCTTC
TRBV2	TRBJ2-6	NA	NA	CAIRTGANVLTF	TGTGCCATCCGTACTGGGGCCAACGTCCTGACTTTC
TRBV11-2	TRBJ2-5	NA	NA	CASSAGDRYQETQYF	TGTGCCAGCAGCGCAGGAGACAGGTACCAAGAGACCCAGTACTTC
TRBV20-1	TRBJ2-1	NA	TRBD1	CSASGRGFYNEQFF	TGCAGTGCTAGTGGCAGGGGGTTCTACAATGAGCAGTTCTTC
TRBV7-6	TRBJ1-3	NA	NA	CASSGQSGPIGSGNTIYF	TGTGCCAGCAGCGGACAGAGTGGACCCATAGGCTCTGGAAACACCATATATTTT
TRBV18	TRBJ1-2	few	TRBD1	CASSPLGQGNYGYTF	TGTGCCAGCTCACCACTGGGACAGGGAAACTATGGCTACACCTTC
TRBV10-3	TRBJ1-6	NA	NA	CAISDQDYNSPLHF	TGTGCCATCAGTGATCAGGACTATAATTCACCCCTCCACTTT
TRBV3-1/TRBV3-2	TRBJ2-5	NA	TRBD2	CASSHSGGAQETQYF	TGTGCCAGCAGCCATAGCGGGGGGGCCCAAGAGACCCAGTACTTC
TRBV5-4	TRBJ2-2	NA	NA	CASSSMRNGGELFF	TGTGCCAGCAGCTCCATGCGGAACGGCGGGGAGCTGTTTTTT
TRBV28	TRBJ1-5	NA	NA	CASSFGLSLHSNQPQHF	TGCGCCAGCAGTTTCGGGTTAAGTCTTCATAGCAATCAGCCCCAGCATTTT
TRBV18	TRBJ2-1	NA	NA	CASSLPGGNEQFF	TGTGCCAGCTCACTTCCAGGGGGGAATGAGCAGTTCTTC
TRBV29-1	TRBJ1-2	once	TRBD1	CSVPGTGDYGYTF	TGCAGCGTCCCCGGGACAGGGGACTATGGCTACACCTTC
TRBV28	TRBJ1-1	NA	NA	CASSLPGQNTEAFF	TGTGCCAGCAGTTTACCTGGACAGAACACTGAAGCTTTCTTT
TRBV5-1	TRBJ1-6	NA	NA	CASSFVQVGNNSPLHF	TGCGCCAGCAGCTTTGTACAGGTGGGGAATAATTCACCCCTCCACTTT
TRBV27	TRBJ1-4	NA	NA	CASSLRGLEKLFF	TGTGCCAGCAGTTTAAGGGGTTTGGAAAAACTGTTTTTT
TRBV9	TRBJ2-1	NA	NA	CASSAHLGQGSNNEQFF	TGTGCCAGCAGCGCCCATCTTGGGCAGGGGTCAAACAATGAGCAGTTCTTC
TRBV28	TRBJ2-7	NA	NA	CASSQGFFKRDF	TGTGCCAGCAGTCAGGGATTTTTTAAGCGGGACTTC
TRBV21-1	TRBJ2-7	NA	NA	CASSKGAEGHEQYF	TGTGCCAGCAGCAAAGGAGCGGAGGGCCACGAGCAGTACTTC
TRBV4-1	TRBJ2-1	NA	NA	CASSQDSLNEQFF	TGCGCCAGCAGCCAAGATTCCCTCAATGAGCAGTTCTTC
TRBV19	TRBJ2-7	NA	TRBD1	CASSTLGQGSNEQYF	TGTGCCAGTAGTACCCTAGGACAGGGTTCTAACGAGCAGTACTTC
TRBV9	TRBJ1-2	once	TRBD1	CASSDWTGGLLYGYTF	TGTGCCAGCAGCGACTGGACAGGGGGTTTACTCTATGGCTACACCTTC
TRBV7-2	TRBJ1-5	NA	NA	CASSQDDQPQHF	TGTGCCAGCAGCCAGGATGATCAGCCCCAGCATTTT
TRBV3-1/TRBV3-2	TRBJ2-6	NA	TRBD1	CASSQSSGGTSGANVLTF	TGTGCCAGCAGCCAATCATCAGGGGGCACTTCTGGGGCCAACGTCCTGACTTTC
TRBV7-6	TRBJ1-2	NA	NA	CASSHQGSGYTF	TGTGCCAGCAGCCACCAGGGGTCCGGCTACACCTTC
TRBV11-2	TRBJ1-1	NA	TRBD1	CASSRYSGGWGGNTEAFF	TGTGCCAGCAGCCGGTATTCAGGGGGCTGGGGAGGGAACACTGAAGCTTTCTTT
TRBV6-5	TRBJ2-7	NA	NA	CARITGRSYEQYF	TGTGCCAGGATCACAGGGCGCTCCTACGAGCAGTACTTC
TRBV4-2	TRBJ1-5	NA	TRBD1	CASSQDSDRSNQPQHF	TGTGCCAGCAGCCAAGATTCGGACAGGAGCAATCAGCCCCAGCATTTT
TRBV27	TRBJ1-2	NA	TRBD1	CASSLSRTGKSHGYTF	TGTGCCAGCAGTTTATCGAGGACAGGGAAAAGTCATGGCTACACCTTC
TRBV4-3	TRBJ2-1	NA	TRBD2	CASSQDSTSGGAGNEQFF	TGCGCCAGCAGCCAAGACTCCACTAGCGGGGGGGCCGGTAATGAGCAGTTCTTC
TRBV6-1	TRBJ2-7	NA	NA	CASSGRQGEVNYEQYF	TGTGCCAGCAGTGGGCGTCAGGGGGAGGTCAACTACGAGCAGTACTTC
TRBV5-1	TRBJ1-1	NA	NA	CASSQTEYTEAFF	TGCGCCAGCAGCCAAACAGAATACACTGAAGCTTTCTTT
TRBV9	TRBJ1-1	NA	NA	CASSLNGVSANEAFF	TGTGCCAGCAGCCTTAACGGAGTATCGGCGAATGAAGCTTTCTTT
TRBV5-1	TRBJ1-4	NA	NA	CASSLDTTNEKLFF	TGCGCCAGCAGCCTGGACACAACTAATGAAAAACTGTTTTTT
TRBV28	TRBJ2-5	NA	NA	CASSSGSQETQYF	TGTGCCAGCAGTTCCGGGTCACAAGAGACCCAGTACTTC
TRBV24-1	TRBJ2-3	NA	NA	CATRNRENTDTQYF	TGTGCCACCAGAAACAGAGAGAACACAGATACGCAGTATTTT
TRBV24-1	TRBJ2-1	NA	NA	CATSAVNEQFF	TGTGCCACCAGTGCGGTCAATGAGCAGTTCTTC
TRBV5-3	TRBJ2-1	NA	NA	CARRVTSSYNEQFF	TGTGCCCGAAGGGTAACGAGCTCCTACAATGAGCAGTTCTTC
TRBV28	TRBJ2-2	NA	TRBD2	CATKSPSGGVTGELFF	TGTGCCACCAAGTCCCCTAGCGGGGGGGTCACCGGGGAGCTGTTTTTT
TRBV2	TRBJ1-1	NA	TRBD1	CASRMTGANTEAFF	TGTGCCAGCAGGATGACAGGGGCCAACACTGAAGCTTTCTTT
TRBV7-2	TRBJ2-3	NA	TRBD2	CASSPGLAGGKDTQYF	TGTGCCAGCAGCCCTGGACTAGCGGGGGGGAAGGATACGCAGTATTTT
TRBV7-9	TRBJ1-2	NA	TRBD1	CASSLGQGANYGYTF	TGTGCCAGCAGCCTCGGACAGGGCGCTAACTATGGCTACACCTTC
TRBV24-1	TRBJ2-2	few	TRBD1	CATSTGAGELFF	TGTGCCACCAGCACAGGGGCCGGGGAGCTGTTTTTT
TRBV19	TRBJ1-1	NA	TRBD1	CASSAGTGRRNTEAFF	TGTGCCAGTAGTGCCGGGACAGGAAGAAGGAACACTGAAGCTTTCTTT
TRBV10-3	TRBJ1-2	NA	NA	CAISDLEGGYTF	TGTGCCATCAGTGATCTCGAGGGTGGCTACACCTTC
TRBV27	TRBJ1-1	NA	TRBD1	CASSSPTGGPTEAFF	TGTGCCAGCAGTTCCCCGACAGGGGGGCCCACTGAAGCTTTCTTT
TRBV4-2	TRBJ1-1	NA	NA	CASSAQGRQLNTEAFF	TGTGCCAGCAGCGCTCAGGGTAGGCAGTTGAACACTGAAGCTTTCTTT
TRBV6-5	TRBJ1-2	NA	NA	CASSPGGGANYGYTF	TGTGCCAGCAGCCCCGGGGGAGGGGCGAACTATGGCTACACCTTC
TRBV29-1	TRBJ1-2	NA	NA	CSVEDPRDYGYTF	TGCAGCGTTGAAGATCCCAGGGACTATGGCTACACCTTC
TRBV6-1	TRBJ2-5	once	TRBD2	CASSDLVAGGRRETQYF	TGTGCCAGCAGTGATCTCGTAGCGGGGGGGCGACGGGAGACCCAGTACTTC
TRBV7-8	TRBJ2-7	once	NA	CASSLRVPYEQYF	TGTGCCAGCAGCTTAAGAGTCCCGTACGAGCAGTACTTC
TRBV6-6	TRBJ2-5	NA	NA	CASSSSRGETQYF	TGTGCCAGCAGTTCCTCCAGGGGTGAGACCCAGTACTTC
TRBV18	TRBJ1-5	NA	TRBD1	CASSPGTGDRSNQPQHF	TGTGCCAGCTCACCGGGGACAGGGGATCGGAGCAATCAGCCCCAGCATTTT
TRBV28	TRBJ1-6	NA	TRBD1	CASRDDRGNSPLHF	TGTGCCAGCAGGGATGACAGGGGCAATTCACCCCTCCACTTT
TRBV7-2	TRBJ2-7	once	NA	CASSLTSTVSYEQYF	TGTGCCAGCAGCTTAACTAGCACCGTTTCCTACGAGCAGTACTTC
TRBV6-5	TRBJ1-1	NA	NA	CASSYSTDTLNTEAFF	TGTGCCAGCAGTTACTCGACAGATACCCTGAACACTGAAGCTTTCTTT
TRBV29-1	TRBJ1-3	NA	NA	CSVHSGNTIYF	TGCAGCGTCCACTCTGGAAACACCATATATTTT
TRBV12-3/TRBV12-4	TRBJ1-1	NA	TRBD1	CASSFQGDTEAFF	TGTGCCAGCAGTTTTCAGGGGGACACTGAAGCTTTCTTT